This TCR beta chain was captured by sequencing in a study of cytomegalovirus exposure and HLA in healthy donors. Study-level results: When analyzed later, the rates of TCR association showed variation by HLA locus, with DRB1 the most and HLA-C the fewest. Later work showed greater clonal expansion in HLA-associated TCR beta chains than in equally common others. TRBV6-2, TRBV6-3 and other indistinguishable V segments were excluded.

Among the donors, all were healthy bone marrow donors. Note on this clone: Its antigen is currently unknown.

This PCR relied on a set of 60 Vbeta primers and 13 Jbeta primers. The table came from immunoSEQ multiplex PCR; TCRdb's copy has only in-frame clones and leaves some out. Of roughly 150,000 clones listed, 85% are singletons. This CDR3 contains 14 residues. CDR1 and CDR2 from the germline V gene are SGDLS and YYNGEE. V lost 0 bases and J 8 bases, leaving 12 bases between the germline ends. This sequence originates from a man under 40 in good health and CMV-seropositive. Specimen: PBMCs. This chain joins TRBV9 and TRBJ2-1; D is perhaps TRBD2 (6 bases). Written as DNA, the CDR3 is TGTGCCAGCAGCGTAGAGACGGGAGTGTATGAGCAGTTCTTC. This translates into CASSVETGVYEQFF. Combining the CDR3 with reference TRBV9 and TRBJ2-1 gives the whole variable domain DSGVTQTPKHLITATGQRVTLRCSPRSGDLSVYWYQQSLDQGLQFLIQYYNGEERAKGNILERFSAQQFPDLHSELNLSSLELGDSALYFCASSVETGVYEQFFGPGTRLTVL.